This T cell receptor beta chain was captured in a study of vaccination effects on CD4 cells after COVID-19. The CDR3 is 16 amino acids. V gave up 7 bases and J gave up 0 bases; unmatched junction bases: 9. In germline, CDR1 is GTSNPN, CDR2 SVGIG (reference sequence). Sequencing was preceded by expansion of antigen-specific CD4+ T cells with viral peptide pools in the ViraFEST assay. The authors isolated CD4+ T cells after 10 days of culture. None of these healthy vaccinees had been infected with SARS-CoV-2 before vaccination. Profiled with immunoSEQ multiplex PCR; TCRdb holds only in-frame clones, not every one. The sample lists some 68,000 clones, about four fifths seen once, with approximately 12% in the top ten. Turning to this clone: Its target is unknown.

Source: CD4+ T cells from PBMCs cultured with SARS-CoV-2 spike peptides, taken before COVID-19 vaccination. The receptor comes from a human donor who received a COVID-19 vaccine. The chain employs TRBV30 and TRBJ2-5, with TRBD2 matching over 12 bases. DNA for the CDR3: TGTGCCTACGCTCCGGGACTAGCGGGTTACCAAGAGACCCAGTACTTC. Its translation: CAYAPGLAGYQETQYF.